The 23 T cell receptor beta chains in this list originate from one sample, sequenced in a study of early stage breast cancer tumors. Profiled with immunoSEQ multiplex PCR; TCRdb holds only in-frame clones, not every one. This table holds tens of thousands of clones, approximately 80% found once. Sequencing used blood. The receptors here all came from a person between 60 and 69 years old with breast cancer.

The gene calls are TRBV10-3 and TRBJ2-1; D may be TRBD2 (5 bases). The germline V and J ends were trimmed by 10 bases and 0 bases, with 19 bases remaining between them. Germline V lookup: CDR1 ENHRY, CDR2 SYGVKD. The CDR3 contains 16 residues. The DNA for the CDR3 is TGTGCCACCTCGGCTAAACTCCGGGGCTCCTACAATGAGCAGTTCTTC. Translating it yields CATSAKLRGSYNEQFF.

J is TRBJ2-7 and V is TRBV5-5, with TRBD1 as a possible D gene (6 bases). The CDR3 is 13 residues long. V was trimmed by 1 base and J by 7 bases, leaving 12 bases between them. Germline assignment: CDR1 SGHKS and CDR2 YYEKEE (reference sequence). The CDR3 is CASSLIGGGEQYF. CDR3 nucleotide sequence: TGTGCCAGCAGCTTGATAGGGGGTGGAGAGCAGTACTTC.

The chain uses TRBV27 and TRBJ1-5; a possible D gene is TRBD1 (6 bases). Germline V gene sequence: CDR1 MNHEY, CDR2 SMNVEV (reference sequence). V lost 5 bases, J lost 6 bases, and 11 bases lay in between. The CDR3 is 13 residues long. The CDR3 here is CASSPGVIQPQHF. The CDR3 region has the DNA TGTGCCAGCAGTCCAGGGGTAATTCAGCCCCAGCATTTT.

J is TRBJ2-7 and V is TRBV30; D may correspond to TRBD1 or TRBD2 (6 bases each). CDR1 is GTSNPN and CDR2 is SVGIG in the germline V gene (reference sequence). This CDR3 region has 11 residues. Trimming removed 2 bases at V and 7 bases at J, with 9 bases between. Written as DNA, the CDR3 is TGTGCCTGGAGTCGAGGGGGGGAGCAGTACTTC. Protein sequence: CAWSRGGEQYF.

The chain is built from TRBV11-2 and TRBJ2-1; D unclear. V was shortened by 3 bases and J by 7 bases, with 7 bases between the two germline ends. The germline gives CDR1 SGHAT, CDR2 FQNNGV. The length of the CDR3 is 12 residues. CDR3 in DNA: TGTGCCAGCAGCTTTGGGGTGAATGAGCAGTTCTTC. It encodes CASSFGVNEQFF. The variable domain in full, with the rest retrieved from reference TRBV11-2 and TRBJ2-1, is EAGVAQSPRYKIIEKRQSVAFWCNPISGHATLYWYQQILGQGPKLLIQFQNNGVVDDSQLPKDRFSAERLKGVDSTLKIQPAKLEDSAVYLCASSFGVNEQFFGPGTRLTVL.

The gene calls are TRBV5-6 and TRBJ2-2; TRBD1 might be the D (5 bases). V dropped 7 bases and J dropped 6 bases, with 19 bases sitting between them. Germline lookup yields CDR1 SGHDT and CDR2 YYEEEE. The length of the CDR3 is 15 residues. CDR3 bases: TGTGCCAGCGTCTCCTTTGGCAGGGTTGCCGGGGAGCTGTTTTTT. This codes for CASVSFGRVAGELFF.

The V call is TRBV28, the J call TRBJ1-5; 8 bases match TRBD1. Germline V gene sequence: CDR1 MDHEN, CDR2 SYDVKM. The J segment lost 0 bases and the V segment lost 2 bases, leaving 6 bases of the junction unmatched. The CDR3 is 17 residues long. CDR3 sequence: CASSLSRGRSSNQPQHF. In DNA form, the CDR3 reads TGTGCCAGCAGTTTAAGCAGGGGGCGGTCTAGCAATCAGCCCCAGCATTTT.

In its sample, this clone was seen once. The rearrangement uses TRBV4-3 and TRBJ2-5; weak D call: TRBD2 (6 bases). Trimming cost V 0 bases and J 4 bases, with 9 bases left between them. The length of the CDR3 is 14 residues. Germline V gene sequence: CDR1 LGHNA, CDR2 YSLEER. The CDR3 is CASSQDYGGETQYF. As DNA, the CDR3 is TGCGCCAGCAGCCAAGATTACGGGGGAGAGACCCAGTACTTC.

The chain couples TRBV28 to TRBJ1-2; D is possibly TRBD1 (6 bases). Germline V gene sequence: CDR1 MDHEN, CDR2 SYDVKM. The V and J ends lost 3 bases and 7 bases respectively, with 15 bases between them. CDR3 size: 14 residues. The CDR3 here is CASSFFRGPIGYTF. CDR3 DNA sequence: TGTGCCAGCAGTTTTTTTCGGGGGCCCATTGGCTACACCTTC.

The chain has TRBV12-5 and TRBJ2-3, with 11 bases that match TRBD1. The CDR3 has 14 amino acids. V shed 4 bases and J 4 bases; nucleotides not matched to a gene: 1. Germline V gives CDR1 LGHNT, CDR2 FRNRAP. CDR3 nucleotides: TGTGCTAGTGGTTCGGGACAGGGGGCAGATACGCAGTATTTT. Protein sequence: CASGSGQGADTQYF.

V is TRBV5-1 and J is TRBJ2-2, with 8 bases lining up with TRBD2. Trimming cost V 0 bases and J 6 bases; bases outside gene matches: 4. Germline V gene data show CDR1 as SGHRS and CDR2 as YFSETQ. The CDR3 is 15 residues long. CDR3 loop: CASSLGGLGAGELFF. CDR3 DNA: TGCGCCAGCAGCTTGGGGGGACTAGGGGCCGGGGAGCTGTTTTTT.

The rearrangement uses TRBV2 and TRBJ1-3, with D hard to call. Germline V lookup: CDR1 SNHLY, CDR2 FYNNEI. The length of the CDR3 is 15 residues. With 6 bases removed from V and 4 bases from J, the gap between germline ends came to 16 bases. The CDR3 spells CASSPLFGSGNTIYF. The CDR3 DNA sequence: TGTGCCAGCAGCCCACTTTTTGGTTCCGGAAACACCATATATTTT.

The rearrangement links TRBV5-1 to TRBJ2-7; TRBD1 matches 7 bases. The CDR3 consists of 14 residues. The germline gives CDR1 SGHRS, CDR2 YFSETQ. Losses at the gene ends were 4 bases for V and 6 bases for J; bases not matched to a gene: 10. The CDR3 loop reads CASSRDRALAEQYF. For the CDR3, the DNA is TGCGCCAGCAGCCGGGACAGAGCCTTAGCCGAGCAGTACTTC.

V and J are TRBV19 and TRBJ2-3, with D possibly being TRBD2 (6 bases). The V end lost 7 bases, the J end lost 3 bases, and 14 bases lay between the germline ends. The CDR3 extends over 14 amino acids. The germline CDR1 and CDR2 sequences are LNHDA and SQIVND (reference sequence). The CDR3 DNA reads as TGTGCCAGTACAACGGGAGAAGGGACAGATACGCAGTATTTT. This codes for CASTTGEGTDTQYF.

The gene calls are TRBV7-2 and TRBJ2-1; 8 nucleotides line up with TRBD2. After removal of 4 bases from V and 2 bases from J, the junction contained 1 base not matched to a gene. The germline V gene has CDR1 SGHTA and CDR2 FQGNSA. This CDR3 spans 14 amino acids. CDR3 amino acids: CASSSGLAYNEQFF. The CDR3, as DNA: TGTGCCAGCAGCTCGGGACTAGCCTACAATGAGCAGTTCTTC.

The CDR3 sequence: CATQSKSAYTEAFF. The DNA of the CDR3 is TGTGCCACCCAGTCCAAAAGCGCCTACACTGAAGCTTTCTTT. This chain links TRBV19 with TRBJ1-1; D gene uncertain. CDR1 and CDR2 from the germline V gene are LNHDA and SQIVND (reference sequence). This CDR3 is built from 14 residues. Trimming stripped 10 bases from V and 3 bases from J, with 18 bases between.

A note on this clone: The same CDR3 arises from other DNA sequences in this sample as well. The chain couples TRBV19 to TRBJ1-5, with 8 bases fitting TRBD1. V was pared by 6 bases and J by 1 base, with 5 bases of the junction left unmatched. In germline, CDR1 is LNHDA, CDR2 SQIVND (reference sequence). This CDR3 is built from 15 residues. The CDR3 region has the DNA TGTGCCAGTAGGTTGGACAGGGCGAGCAATCAGCCCCAGCATTTT. Protein product: CASRLDRASNQPQHF.

This clone was found a few times. This rearrangement joins TRBV5-4 to TRBJ1-1; no clear D gene. CDR3 length: 14 amino acids. The germline V and J ends were trimmed by 0 bases and 5 bases, with 11 bases remaining between them. The germline gives CDR1 SGHNT, CDR2 YYREEE (reference sequence). The CDR3 loop reads CASSLVKPGTEAFF. The CDR3 nucleotides are TGTGCCAGCAGCTTGGTCAAACCGGGGACTGAAGCTTTCTTT.

The V and J genes are TRBV19 and TRBJ2-2; 8 bases are a match to TRBD1. The V gene's germline CDR1 is LNHDA and CDR2 SQIVND (reference sequence). Losses at the gene ends were 5 bases for V and 4 bases for J; bases not matched to a gene: 3. The CDR3 sequence is 14 residues long. Here the CDR3 reads CASSVTGVTGELFF. The CDR3, as DNA: TGTGCCAGTAGTGTGACAGGGGTCACCGGGGAGCTGTTTTTT.

The chain uses TRBV7-6 and TRBJ2-3; 9 bases are shared with TRBD1. This CDR3 is built from 16 residues. The trim removed 5 bases at V and 5 bases at J, leaving 11 bases unmatched. From germline, CDR1 is SGHVS and CDR2 FNYEAQ. The CDR3 spells CASSERQGDVQDTQYF. CDR3 coding DNA: TGTGCCAGCAGCGAGCGACAGGGGGATGTTCAAGATACGCAGTATTTT.

The chain links TRBV29-1 to TRBJ2-7, with TRBD1 matching over 9 bases. Per germline, CDR1 SQVTM and CDR2 ANQGSEA. V lost 1 base and J lost 6; bases outside the gene matches: 7. The CDR3 runs 14 residues. CDR3 residues: CSVEAGTGSREQYF. In DNA form, the CDR3 reads TGCAGCGTTGAAGCCGGGACAGGGTCTCGCGAGCAGTACTTC.

This clone showed up just a few times. The chain recombines TRBV5-1 with TRBJ2-7; TRBD1 is a possible D gene (6 bases). The CDR3 spans 13 residues. Germline V gives CDR1 SGHRS, CDR2 YFSETQ. Deletions cut 5 bases from V and 6 bases from J, with 15 bases between. The CDR3 spells CASSYGTTSEQYF. The CDR3 region has the DNA TGCGCCAGCAGTTACGGGACAACATCCGAGCAGTACTTC.

The chain links TRBV6-1 to TRBJ1-5; D ambiguous. V was shortened by 0 bases and J by 8 bases, with 8 bases between the two germline ends. The CDR3 covers 13 residues. In germline, CDR1 is MNHNS, CDR2 SASEGT. In DNA form, the CDR3 reads TGTGCCAGCAGTGAAGCGCCGAAGGAGCCCCAGCATTTT. It is translated as CASSEAPKEPQHF.